The 25 T cell receptor beta chains below come from one sample, sequenced in a study of blood T cell repertoires in COVID-19. TCRdb keeps only in-frame clones here, not all; method: immunoSEQ multiplex PCR. The data contain some 160,000 clones, roughly 84% of them singletons. Sequenced: peripheral blood. The receptors here all came from a man between 65 and 79 years old with active or convalescent COVID-19.

CDR3 residues: CASSYISGRTNTEAFF. CDR3 bases: TGTGCCAGCAGTTATATATCGGGGAGGACGAACACTGAAGCTTTCTTT. The chain joins TRBV6-2 or TRBV6-3 to TRBJ1-1; unclear D gene. This CDR3 has 16 residues. Germline-derived CDR1 and CDR2 are MNHEY and SVGEGT. V shed 3 bases and J shed 1 base, with 15 bases lying between them.

A few counts support this clone. The rearrangement uses TRBV7-9 and TRBJ1-6; 8 nucleotides agree with TRBD1. V shed 4 bases and J 7 bases; nucleotides not matched to a gene: 9. The CDR3 length is 16 residues. CDR1 SEHNR and CDR2 FQNEAQ come from the germline V gene (reference sequence). This chain's CDR3 is CASSSRDRGLNSPLHF. The CDR3 DNA is TGTGCCAGCAGCTCGAGAGACAGGGGTTTGAATTCACCCCTCCACTTT. Supplemented by reference TRBV7-9 and TRBJ1-6, the full variable domain reads DTGVSQNPRHKITKRGQNVTFRCDPISEHNRLYWYRQTLGQGPEFLTYFQNEAQLEKSRLLSDRFSAERPKGSFSTLEIQRTEQGDSAMYLCASSSRDRGLNSPLHFGNGTRLTVT.

The chain joins TRBV2 to TRBJ1-5; D is undetermined. Trimming pared 4 bases from V and 10 bases from J, leaving 11 bases between. The CDR3 runs 12 residues. Germline CDR1 reads SNHLY; CDR2 reads FYNNEI. CDR3 residues: CASSGPERPQHF. CDR3 DNA: TGTGCCAGCAGTGGCCCCGAGCGACCCCAGCATTTT. Full variable domain (outside the CDR3, taken from reference TRBV2 and TRBJ1-5): EPEVTQTPSHQVTQMGQEVILRCVPISNHLYFYWYRQILGQKVEFLVSFYNNEISEKSEIFDDQFSVERPDGSNFTLKIRSTKLEDSAMYFCASSGPERPQHFGDGTRLSIL.

This rearrangement joins TRBV27 to TRBJ2-1, with TRBD2 matching 8 bases. Trimming took 1 base from V and 7 from J; bases not matched to a gene: 12. The CDR3 has 17 amino acids. Germline V CDR1 and CDR2: MNHEY, SMNVEV (reference sequence). CDR3 in DNA: TGTGCCAGCAGTTTATTGGCGGTGCGGGGGGCCTTGAATGAGCAGTTCTTC. Its protein product is CASSLLAVRGALNEQFF.

This rearrangement joins TRBV12-3 or TRBV12-4 to TRBJ2-7; D call uncertain. The CDR3 is 11 amino acids. V was trimmed by 6 bases and J by 2 bases, leaving 5 bases between them. The CDR3 DNA sequence: TGTGCCAGCAGACACACCTACGAGCAGTACTTC. This gives the protein CASRHTYEQYF.

J is TRBJ1-4 and V is TRBV4-1; 10 positions agree with TRBD1. CDR3 size: 14 residues. Germline trimming cut 7 bases from V and 7 bases from J; bases unmatched to any gene: 6. The germline V gene has CDR1 MGHRA and CDR2 YSYEKL. CDR3 amino acids: CASNRGDRGEKLFF. CDR3 nucleotide sequence: TGCGCCAGCAACCGGGGGGACAGGGGTGAAAAACTGTTTTTT.

This clone appeared a few times. The rearrangement joins TRBV2 to TRBJ2-5; the D is unclear. This CDR3 is 15 amino acids long. The germline V and J ends were trimmed by 7 bases and 5 bases, with 20 bases remaining between them. Germline V gives CDR1 SNHLY, CDR2 FYNNEI. The CDR3 DNA is TGTGCCAGCACCAAGCGCCCACACTCGGGTGAGACCCAGTACTTC. It translates to CASTKRPHSGETQYF.

The V gene is TRBV24-1, the J gene TRBJ1-2, with TRBD1 identical over 7 bases. V trimming: 1 base; J trimming: 6 bases; junction bases outside the gene matches: 7. From germline, CDR1 is KGHDR and CDR2 SFDVKD. CDR3 size: 15 residues. The CDR3 nucleotides are TGTGCCACCAGTGATTTCCGGGACAGCTCTCATGGCTACACCTTC. Residues: CATSDFRDSSHGYTF.

The CDR3 is CASSFTGGELFF. CDR3 sequence (DNA): TGTGCCAGCAGCTTCACGGGCGGGGAGCTGTTTTTT. The rearrangement joins TRBV7-3 to TRBJ2-2; D remains unclear. Germline loops: CDR1 SGHTA, CDR2 FQGTGA. The V end lost 3 bases, the J end lost 7 bases, and 6 bases lay between the germline ends. The CDR3 loop spans 12 amino acids.

The chain carries TRBV5-6 and TRBJ2-5; TRBD2 matches 9 bases. CDR1 is SGHDT and CDR2 is YYEEEE in the germline V gene. V trimming: 7 bases; J trimming: 5 bases; junction bases outside the gene matches: 9. The CDR3 is 14 residues long. The CDR3 here is CASGGGGARETQYF. The CDR3 region has the DNA TGTGCCAGCGGCGGGGGGGGCGCACGGGAGACCCAGTACTTC.

The chain links TRBV13 to TRBJ2-7; D may be TRBD1 (6 bases). CDR1 PRHDT and CDR2 FYEKMQ come from the germline V gene (reference sequence). V lost 1 base and J 2 bases, leaving 9 bases between the germline ends. The CDR3 runs 14 residues. CDR3 residues: CASSLEDSPYEQYF. The DNA of the CDR3 is TGTGCCAGCAGCTTAGAGGACAGTCCCTACGAGCAGTACTTC.

The chain couples TRBV7-2 to TRBJ2-5; no clear D gene. The V gene lost 10 bases and the J gene lost 5 bases, with 20 bases spanning the gap. CDR3 length: 14 residues. Germline CDR1 reads SGHTA; CDR2 reads FQGNSA. The CDR3 DNA is TGTGCCACTTGCCTAGGAAATCCGGGTGAGACCCAGTACTTC. It codes for CATCLGNPGETQYF.

The J gene is TRBJ2-3, the V gene TRBV28; D might be TRBD2 (6 bases). In germline, CDR1 is MDHEN, CDR2 SYDVKM. This CDR3 contains 14 residues. V lost 2 bases and J lost 2, with 8 bases in between. The CDR3 region is CASSLGGDTDTQYF. Written as DNA, the CDR3 is TGTGCCAGCAGTTTAGGAGGGGACACAGATACGCAGTATTTT.

The chain uses TRBV5-8 and TRBJ2-5; 8 nucleotides agree with TRBD1. V lost 2 bases to trimming and J lost 5 bases; unmatched junction nucleotides: 8. The CDR3 consists of 15 residues. The germline V gene encodes CDR1 SGHTS and CDR2 YDEGEE. The CDR3 reads CASSLNRGIRETQYF. CDR3 bases: TGTGCCAGCAGCTTAAACAGGGGGATAAGGGAGACCCAGTACTTC.

This clone was seen more than once but under ten times. The chain links TRBV7-2 to TRBJ1-4, with TRBD1 matching over 7 bases. Germline CDR1 reads SGHTA; CDR2 reads FQGNSA. V trimming: 6 bases; J trimming: 0 bases; junction bases outside the gene matches: 7. CDR3 length equals 16 residues. The CDR3 protein is CASSLDRSATNEKLFF. CDR3 in DNA: TGTGCCAGCAGTCTGGACAGGAGTGCAACTAATGAAAAACTGTTTTTT.

CDR3 sequence (DNA): TGTGCCAGCAGCACACAGGGGAGCTCCTACAATGAGCAGTTCTTC. This gives the protein CASSTQGSSYNEQFF. This sequence joins TRBV7-9 and TRBJ2-1; 7 nucleotides align to TRBD1. The CDR3 consists of 15 residues. V shed 5 bases, J shed 0 bases, and the junction held 4 bases outside the gene matches. Germline V gene data show CDR1 as SEHNR and CDR2 as FQNEAQ (reference sequence).

V gene TRBV5-1 combines with J gene TRBJ2-4; the D gene is possibly TRBD2 (6 bases). The ends were cut back, 0 bases at V and 4 bases at J, with 14 bases in the middle. Looked up from germline, CDR1 is SGHRS and CDR2 is YFSETQ. This CDR3 contains 16 residues. The CDR3 spells CASSLDTGGLKNIQYF. The CDR3 coding sequence is TGCGCCAGCAGCTTGGACACCGGGGGATTAAAAAACATTCAGTACTTC.

This rearrangement joins TRBV25-1 to TRBJ2-7; 8 nucleotides match TRBD1. Germline V gives CDR1 MGHDK, CDR2 SYGVNS. V lost 4 bases, J lost 0 bases, and 5 bases stayed unmatched. CDR3 size: 15 residues. CDR3 sequence reads: CASSGPGTGSYEQYF. In DNA, the CDR3 is TGTGCCAGCAGTGGGCCCGGGACAGGCTCCTACGAGCAGTACTTC.

The rearrangement links TRBV4-1 to TRBJ2-7; TRBD2 matches 9 bases. V lost 0 bases and J lost 3; bases outside the gene matches: 3. CDR1 and CDR2 (germline): MGHRA, YSYEKL. The CDR3 runs to 15 residues. CDR3 nucleotides: TGCGCCAGCAGCCAAGAAGGGACTAGCATCTACGAGCAGTACTTC. Translation gives CASSQEGTSIYEQYF.

The chain employs TRBV27 and TRBJ2-7; 7 nucleotides line up with TRBD1. J gave up 3 bases and V 4 bases, and 12 bases lay outside the gene matches. The CDR3 sequence is 16 residues long. Germline CDR1 is MNHEY and CDR2 is SMNVEV (reference sequence). DNA of the CDR3: TGTGCCAGCAGTTCTCCGGGACAGAGAAGGTTCTACGAGCAGTACTTC. Protein sequence: CASSSPGQRRFYEQYF.

J is TRBJ1-2 and V is TRBV4-1, with TRBD1 as a possible D gene (5 bases). This CDR3 contains 15 residues. The germline CDR1 and CDR2 sequences are MGHRA and YSYEKL. The V and J ends lost 2 bases and 5 bases respectively, with 15 bases between them. For the CDR3, the DNA is TGCGCCAGCAGCCAACAGGATTCGGGGGGATATGGCTACACCTTC. This sequence encodes CASSQQDSGGYGYTF.

This rearrangement joins TRBV28 to TRBJ2-5; 7 bases fit TRBD2. The V and J ends lost 5 bases and 4 bases, in that order; junction bases with no gene match: 16. This CDR3 contains 17 residues. Germline CDR1 is MDHEN and CDR2 is SYDVKM. As DNA, the CDR3 is TGTGCCAGCAGTCCAGCCGTCGGCGGGAGATGGGTAGAGACCCAGTACTTC. Its translation is CASSPAVGGRWVETQYF.

In this sample, this clone turned up once. V usage is TRBV18 and J usage is TRBJ1-1; D is perhaps TRBD1 (5 bases). The CDR3 is 15 amino acids. CDR1 and CDR2 (germline): KGHSH, LQKENI. Trimming shortened V by 0 bases and J by 1 base, and 9 bases separated the two germline ends. This chain's CDR3 is CASSPPAGRNTEAFF. The DNA of the CDR3 is TGTGCCAGCTCACCACCCGCAGGGCGGAACACTGAAGCTTTCTTT.

The rearrangement uses TRBV7-9 and TRBJ2-1, with D unclear. Trimming took 4 bases from V and 6 from J, leaving 7 bases between them. The CDR3 sequence is 12 residues long. The V gene's germline CDR1 is SEHNR and CDR2 FQNEAQ (reference sequence). The CDR3 coding sequence is TGTGCCAGCAGCTCCTGGCTCAATGAGCAGTTCTTC. Translation: CASSSWLNEQFF. The full variable domain, its missing parts supplied by reference TRBV7-9 and TRBJ2-1, is DTGVSQNPRHKITKRGQNVTFRCDPISEHNRLYWYRQTLGQGPEFLTYFQNEAQLEKSRLLSDRFSAERPKGSFSTLEIQRTEQGDSAMYLCASSSWLNEQFFGPGTRLTVL.

The chain carries TRBV3-1 (or the pseudogene TRBV3-2) and TRBJ1-2; the D gene is possibly TRBD1 (6 bases). The V gene's germline CDR1 is LGHDT and CDR2 YNNKEL (reference sequence). This CDR3 spans 11 amino acids. The V end lost 6 bases, the J end lost 10 bases, and 12 bases lay between the germline ends. The chain's CDR3 is CASRLQGSYTF. CDR3 coding DNA: TGTGCCAGCAGATTACAGGGTTCCTACACCTTC.